The 20 T cell receptor beta chains in this list originate from one sample, sequenced in a study of shared clonotypes between healthy human individuals. Using immunoSEQ multiplex PCR, the repertoire was profiled, and TCRdb retains in-frame clones only, with some absent. The sample shows over 2 million clones, approximately 90% of them seen only once. Sequenced input: naive CD4+ T cells from PBMCs. Stated subset: CD45RA+ positively selected. These receptors all come from a man aged 18 to 30 in good health. Some clones in this sample may be carry-over from other donors' samples.

The chain couples TRBV7-2 to TRBJ1-5; D unclear. In germline, CDR1 is SGHTA, CDR2 FQGNSA. V shed 4 bases and J shed 3 bases, with 10 bases lying between them. The CDR3 loop spans 14 amino acids. CDR3 sequence reads: CASSSRAANQPQHF. CDR3 coding DNA: TGTGCCAGCAGCTCCCGGGCCGCCAATCAGCCCCAGCATTTT.

Of note for this clone: Other DNA sequences in this sample translate to the same CDR3. The V call is TRBV18, the J call TRBJ1-2; no clear D. V gave up 3 bases and J gave up 2 bases, with 7 bases separating them. There are 13 residues in the CDR3. The germline CDR1 and CDR2 sequences are KGHSH and LQKENI. Written as DNA, the CDR3 is TGTGCCAGCTCACCGGATACGAACTATGGCTACACCTTC. It yields the protein CASSPDTNYGYTF.

J is TRBJ2-7 and V is TRBV5-1; no definite D call. The V end was cut by 1 base, the J end by 0 bases, with 8 bases between. The CDR3 has 14 residues. Germline assignment: CDR1 SGHRS and CDR2 YFSETQ. The CDR3: CASSLWFNSYEQYF. The DNA for the CDR3 is TGCGCCAGCAGCTTGTGGTTCAACTCCTACGAGCAGTACTTC.

The chain has TRBV25-1 and TRBJ2-1; D is undetermined. Germline values: CDR1 MGHDK, CDR2 SYGVNS. The CDR3 has 12 residues. With 6 bases removed from V and 9 bases from J, the gap between germline ends came to 12 bases. CDR3 coding DNA: TGTGCCAGCAGCCAACAATTTAGTGAGCAGTTCTTC. Translation: CASSQQFSEQFF.

V is TRBV14 and J is TRBJ2-3, with a possible D match to TRBD1 (6 bases). The CDR3 loop spans 13 amino acids. CDR1 is SGHDN and CDR2 is FVKESK in the germline V gene. The V end was cut by 5 bases, the J end by 3 bases, with 9 bases between. CDR3 protein: CASSGQITDTQYF. The CDR3 DNA follows: TGTGCCAGCAGCGGACAGATTACAGATACGCAGTATTTT.

The V gene is TRBV5-5, the J gene TRBJ2-1, with 7 nucleotides matching TRBD2. The V segment lost 4 bases and the J segment 1 base; nucleotides outside the gene matches: 5. Germline CDR1 is SGHKS and CDR2 is YYEKEE (reference sequence). The CDR3 runs to 15 residues. DNA for the CDR3: TGTGCCAGCAGCACAGGACTAGGGTCCTACAATGAGCAGTTCTTC. This sequence encodes CASSTGLGSYNEQFF.

This clone was detected once. In DNA, the CDR3 is TGTGCCAGCAGCCGGACCTCCATCGGAAACACCATATATTTT. It yields the protein CASSRTSIGNTIYF. V gene TRBV28 combines with J gene TRBJ1-3; D unclear. The germline V gene encodes CDR1 MDHEN and CDR2 SYDVKM. The ends were cut back, 6 bases at V and 4 bases at J, with 13 bases in the middle. The CDR3 length is 14 residues.

This chain connects TRBV5-1 to TRBJ1-1; a weak D match, TRBD1 (5 bases). Per the germline V gene, CDR1 is SGHRS and CDR2 is YFSETQ. V lost 4 bases and J lost 1, with 17 bases in between. The CDR3 sequence is 16 residues long. CDR3 amino acids: CASSHSGTHENTEAFF. CDR3 in DNA: TGCGCCAGCAGCCATTCCGGGACCCACGAGAACACTGAAGCTTTCTTT.

The chain recombines TRBV7-6 with TRBJ1-1; 8 bases map to TRBD1. CDR3 length: 16 amino acids. The germline gives CDR1 SGHVS, CDR2 FNYEAQ. Trimming at V came to 5 bases and at J to 4 bases, leaving 12 bases not matched to a gene. In nucleotides, the CDR3 is TGTGCCAGCAGCACCGAACCGACAGGGGTGAGCACTGAAGCTTTCTTT. It codes for CASSTEPTGVSTEAFF.

This chain connects TRBV6-1 to TRBJ1-5, with D possibly matching TRBD1 (6 bases). CDR3 length equals 13 residues. Deletions cut 0 bases from V and 7 bases from J, with 7 bases between. Germline CDR1 and CDR2: MNHNS and SASEGT. In DNA form, the CDR3 reads TGTGCCAGCAGTGAAGCTGGACAGCAGCCCCAGCATTTT. It is translated as CASSEAGQQPQHF.

The gene calls are TRBV28 and TRBJ1-4; 10 bases are a match to TRBD1. Germline V lookup: CDR1 MDHEN, CDR2 SYDVKM. V dropped 6 bases and J dropped 8; count of bases not matched to a gene: 12. The CDR3 has 16 amino acids. The CDR3 reads CASSPRDRGRREKLFF. The CDR3 nucleotides read TGTGCCAGCAGCCCTAGAGACAGGGGGCGCCGGGAAAAACTGTTTTTT.

The chain couples TRBV7-3 to TRBJ2-1; 9 nucleotides match TRBD1. The CDR3 runs to 14 residues. Per germline, CDR1 SGHTA and CDR2 FQGTGA. J lost 10 bases, V lost 4 bases, and 8 bases had no gene match. CDR3 protein: CASSSKGQGREQFF. As DNA, the CDR3 is TGTGCCAGCAGCTCTAAGGGACAGGGCCGGGAGCAGTTCTTC.

This chain joins TRBV29-1 and TRBJ1-2; unclear D gene. The germline gives CDR1 SQVTM, CDR2 ANQGSEA. This CDR3 is built from 15 residues. V was trimmed by 0 bases and J by 4 bases, leaving 15 bases between them. The DNA for the CDR3 is TGCAGCGTTGAAGATGGAGGGCGGTTCGCCTATGGCTACACCTTC. Translation gives CSVEDGGRFAYGYTF.

The rearrangement joins TRBV7-2 to TRBJ2-1, with D possibly called TRBD1 or TRBD2 (5 bases each). Trimming cost V 1 base and J 8 bases, with 12 bases left between them. The CDR3 loop spans 14 amino acids. Germline CDR1 and CDR2: SGHTA and FQGNSA. CDR3 protein: CASSLVAWGYEQFF. Here the CDR3 DNA reads TGTGCCAGCAGCTTAGTGGCTTGGGGGTATGAGCAGTTCTTC.

About this clone: Other nucleotide sequences from this sample produce the same CDR3. The chain is built from TRBV11-2 and TRBJ1-2; D gene unclear. Trimming left V 1 base short and J 5 bases short, with 11 bases between. CDR3 size: 14 residues. CDR1 and CDR2 from the germline V gene are SGHAT and FQNNGV. In DNA form, the CDR3 reads TGTGCCAGCAGCTTAGTCCGGGGAGGGTATGGCTACACCTTC. It specifies CASSLVRGGYGYTF.

The V and J genes are TRBV6-5 and TRBJ1-4; possibly TRBD1 for D (6 bases). The ends were cut back, 8 bases at V and 8 bases at J, with 15 bases in the middle. From germline, CDR1 is MNHEY and CDR2 SVGAGI. The CDR3 spans 13 residues. The CDR3 loop is CASGAGDQEKLFF. In nucleotides, the CDR3 is TGTGCCAGCGGCGCAGGGGATCAGGAAAAACTGTTTTTT.

This clone was seen once. The chain recombines TRBV2 with TRBJ1-1; D not resolved. Germline CDR1 SNHLY, CDR2 FYNNEI. With 6 bases removed from V and 1 base from J, the gap between germline ends came to 12 bases. The CDR3 runs 14 residues. The DNA of the CDR3 is TGTGCCAGCAGCCTAAGCGGAAGGAACACTGAAGCTTTCTTT. Translating gives CASSLSGRNTEAFF.

The chain couples TRBV5-1 to TRBJ2-7; no clear D gene. V dropped 3 bases and J dropped 2 bases, with 15 bases sitting between them. Germline CDR1 SGHRS, CDR2 YFSETQ. This CDR3 region has 15 residues. CDR3 nucleotide sequence: TGCGCCAGCAGCTATGGGGAAGGATCCACCTACGAGCAGTACTTC. Residues: CASSYGEGSTYEQYF.

This clone was picked up one time. This chain joins TRBV7-9 and TRBJ1-4, with D maybe TRBD1 (6 bases). Germline loops: CDR1 SEHNR, CDR2 FQNEAQ (reference sequence). This CDR3 has 14 amino acids. V was pared by 3 bases and J by 6 bases, with 11 bases between. CDR3 loop: CASSLGGADEKLFF. The CDR3, as DNA: TGTGCCAGCAGCTTGGGGGGCGCCGATGAAAAACTGTTTTTT.

This clone was observed a single time. This chain links TRBV28 with TRBJ2-5; 9 bases fit TRBD1. The germline V gene has CDR1 MDHEN and CDR2 SYDVKM. The CDR3 covers 16 residues. J lost 1 base, V lost 6 bases, and 9 bases had no gene match. Here the CDR3 DNA reads TGTGCCAGCAGACGGGGGACAGGGTTAGGCCAAGAGACCCAGTACTTC. This sequence encodes CASRRGTGLGQETQYF.